A single sample gave rise to the 17 T cell receptor beta chains below, sequenced in a study of CD8 T cells in Susac syndrome. The authors reverse transcribed roughly 0.5 to 1 ug RNA with random hexamers. Each CDR3 protein gets one entry after TCRdb re-called the immunoSEQ multiplex PCR reads with MiXCR. The data hold a few hundred thousand distinct CDR3 sequences, with about 96% observed a single time. The specimen was CD4+ T cells from PBMCs. Source of these receptors: a human donor with multiple sclerosis.

This clonotype was detected only once. CDR3 in DNA: TGCAGTGCTAGCAGCGGGGGCAATCAGCCCCAGCATTTT. It specifies CSASSGGNQPQHF. The chain employs TRBV20-1 and TRBJ1-5; D is ambiguous. The V gene lost 3 bases and the J gene lost 2 bases, with 8 bases spanning the gap. CDR1 is DFQATT, CDR2 SNEGSKA, per germline (reference sequence). This CDR3 comprises 13 residues.

The V call is TRBV12-3 or TRBV12-4, the J call TRBJ1-1, with D possibly TRBD1 on 6 matching bases. Trimming removed 8 bases at V and 2 bases at J, with 15 bases between. The CDR3 is 14 residues long. The chain's CDR3 is CASGQTGVNTEAFF. The CDR3 coding sequence is TGTGCCAGCGGACAGACAGGAGTTAACACTGAAGCTTTCTTT.

This chain connects TRBV29-1 to TRBJ2-2, with D tentatively TRBD2 (6 bases). The CDR3 contains 14 residues. V lost 7 bases to trimming and J lost 0 bases, with 12 bases between them. The germline CDR1 and CDR2 sequences are SQVTM and ANQGSEA. DNA of the CDR3: TGCAGCGCCTATAGCGGAGCGAACACCGGGGAGCTGTTTTTT. The encoded protein is CSAYSGANTGELFF.

DNA for the CDR3: TGTGCCAGCAGCTCGGGAGGGGGCTACTACAATGAGCAGTTCTTC. Translated, it gives CASSSGGGYYNEQFF. The rearrangement uses TRBV7-3 and TRBJ2-1, with D possibly matching TRBD2 (8 bases). CDR1 SGHTA and CDR2 FQGTGA come from the germline V gene. Trimming took 4 bases from V and 3 from J, leaving 13 bases between them. The length of the CDR3 is 15 residues.

J is TRBJ2-2 and V is TRBV2, with D unresolved. V lost 7 bases and J 7 bases, leaving 16 bases between the germline ends. CDR3 length equals 14 residues. CDR1 SNHLY and CDR2 FYNNEI come from the germline V gene. The DNA of the CDR3 is TGTGCCAGCATCGAATCAGTTTACAGCGGGGAGCTGTTTTTT. It yields the protein CASIESVYSGELFF.

The chain couples TRBV30 to TRBJ2-1; 8 bases agree with TRBD2. The CDR3 has 13 amino acids. The V and J ends lost 3 bases and 6 bases, in that order; junction bases with no gene match: 4. Germline-derived CDR1 and CDR2 are GTSNPN and SVGIG (reference sequence). CDR3 region: CAWRTAGGNEQFF. As DNA, the CDR3 is TGTGCCTGGAGAACGGCGGGAGGCAATGAGCAGTTCTTC.

The J gene is TRBJ2-7, the V gene TRBV5-6; D might be TRBD1 or TRBD2, each matching 5 bases. CDR3 length: 15 amino acids. The V and J ends lost 0 bases and 1 base respectively, with 11 bases between them. Germline CDR1 reads SGHDT; CDR2 reads YYEEEE. The CDR3 loop reads CASSLAGDGSYEQYF. The CDR3 bases are TGTGCCAGCAGCTTGGCTGGGGACGGTTCCTACGAGCAGTACTTC.

The gene calls are TRBV4-1 and TRBJ2-1; D not resolved. The CDR3 has 13 residues. The germline CDR1 and CDR2 sequences are MGHRA and YSYEKL. The V and J ends lost 0 bases and 8 bases respectively, with 8 bases between them. CDR3 in amino acids: CASSQENPDEQFF. The CDR3 DNA reads as TGCGCCAGCAGCCAAGAGAATCCTGATGAGCAGTTCTTC.

V usage is TRBV15 and J usage is TRBJ2-1; weak D call: TRBD1 (6 bases). Trimming took 0 bases from V and 6 from J, leaving 15 bases between them. The CDR3 sequence is 16 residues long. Germline V gene lookup returns CDR1 LNHNV and CDR2 YYDKDF (reference sequence). CDR3 sequence (DNA): TGTGCCACCAGCAGAGACCTCGGGGCCAGGGGCAATGAGCAGTTCTTC. Translated: CATSRDLGARGNEQFF.

This chain uses TRBV30 with TRBJ1-5, with D possibly being TRBD1 (6 bases). Trimming stripped 1 base from V and 3 bases from J, with 13 bases between. CDR1 and CDR2 (germline): GTSNPN, SVGIG (reference sequence). The CDR3 contains 15 residues. The CDR3 reads CAWSAPGTNNQPQHF. CDR3 bases: TGTGCCTGGAGTGCCCCCGGGACAAACAATCAGCCCCAGCATTTT.

The chain carries TRBV30 and TRBJ1-1; D is ambiguous. Per the germline V gene, CDR1 is GTSNPN and CDR2 is SVGIG (reference sequence). The V end was cut by 7 bases, the J end by 2 bases, with 8 bases between. This CDR3 has 11 residues. Written as DNA, the CDR3 is TGTGCCTCGCAGGTAAACACTGAAGCTTTCTTT. It encodes CASQVNTEAFF.

This chain joins TRBV7-9 and TRBJ1-5, with D perhaps matching TRBD1 (5 bases). The V and J ends lost 1 base and 2 bases respectively, with 9 bases between them. Per the germline V gene, CDR1 is SEHNR and CDR2 is FQNEAQ (reference sequence). The CDR3 runs to 15 residues. This chain's CDR3 is CASSLGSGRNQPQHF. The DNA for the CDR3 is TGTGCCAGCAGCTTAGGTTCAGGGCGCAATCAGCCCCAGCATTTT.

The chain employs TRBV7-9 and TRBJ2-3; 9 bases fit TRBD2. Germline CDR1 reads SEHNR; CDR2 reads FQNEAQ (reference sequence). This CDR3 is 14 amino acids long. The V gene end was trimmed by 3 bases and the J gene end by 4 bases; junction bases not matched to a gene: 2. The CDR3 coding sequence is TGTGCCAGCAGCTTGCGACTAGCGGCAGATACGCAGTATTTT. It specifies CASSLRLAADTQYF.

The gene calls are TRBV12-3 or TRBV12-4 and TRBJ2-7; no definite D call. This CDR3 has 16 amino acids. V shed 6 bases and J shed 2 bases, with 20 bases lying between them. CDR3 nucleotides: TGTGCCAGCAGCCCCGACGGAGAGGCTGCCCCCTACGAGCAGTACTTC. Its protein product is CASSPDGEAAPYEQYF.

This rearrangement joins TRBV28 to TRBJ2-7; maybe TRBD1 (6 bases). V was shortened by 10 bases and J by 6 bases, with 16 bases between the two germline ends. CDR3 length: 12 amino acids. Germline loops: CDR1 MDHEN, CDR2 SYDVKM. CDR3 DNA sequence: TGTGCCACCAACTACAGGGCACCCGAGCAGTACTTC. Amino acid sequence: CATNYRAPEQYF.

The sample holds one count of this clonotype. The rearrangement joins TRBV30 to TRBJ2-5; a possible D gene is TRBD2 (6 bases). The CDR3 runs 12 residues. The ends were cut back, 3 bases at V and 5 bases at J, with 10 bases in the middle. Germline CDR1 and CDR2: GTSNPN and SVGIG (reference sequence). The CDR3 protein is CAWSLRGETQYF. DNA for the CDR3: TGTGCCTGGAGCCTCCGGGGGGAGACCCAGTACTTC.

This clonotype was counted once. The chain joins TRBV27 to TRBJ2-7; 7 bases map to TRBD1. V lost 5 bases and J lost 2; bases outside the gene matches: 6. Germline CDR1 MNHEY, CDR2 SMNVEV (reference sequence). The CDR3 runs to 14 residues. The CDR3 coding sequence is TGTGCCAGCAGTGCCGGACAGGTACCCTACGAGCAGTACTTC. Protein sequence: CASSAGQVPYEQYF.